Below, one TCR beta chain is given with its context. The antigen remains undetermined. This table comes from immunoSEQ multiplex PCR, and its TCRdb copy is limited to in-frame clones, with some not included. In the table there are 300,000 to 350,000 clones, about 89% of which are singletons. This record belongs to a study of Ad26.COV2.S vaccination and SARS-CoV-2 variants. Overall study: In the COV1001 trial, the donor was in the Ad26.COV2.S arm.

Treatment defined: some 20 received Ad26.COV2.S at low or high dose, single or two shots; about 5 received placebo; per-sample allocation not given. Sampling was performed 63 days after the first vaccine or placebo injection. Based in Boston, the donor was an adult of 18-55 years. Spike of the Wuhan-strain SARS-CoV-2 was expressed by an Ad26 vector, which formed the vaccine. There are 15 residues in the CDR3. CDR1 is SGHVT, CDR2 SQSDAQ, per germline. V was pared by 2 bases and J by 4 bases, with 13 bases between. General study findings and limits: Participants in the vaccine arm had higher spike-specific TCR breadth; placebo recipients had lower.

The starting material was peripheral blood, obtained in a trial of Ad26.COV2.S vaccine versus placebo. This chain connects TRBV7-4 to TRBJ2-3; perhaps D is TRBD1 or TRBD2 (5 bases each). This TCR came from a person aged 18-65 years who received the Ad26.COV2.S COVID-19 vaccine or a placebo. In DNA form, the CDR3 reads TGTGCCAGCAGCTTAAGTGTGGGGGTCCCAGATACGCAGTATTTT. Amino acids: CASSLSVGVPDTQYF. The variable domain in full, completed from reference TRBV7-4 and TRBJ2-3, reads GAGVSQSPRYKVAKRGRDVALRCDSISGHVTLYWYRQTLGQGSEVLTYSQSDAQRDKSGRPSGRFSAERPERSVSTLKIQRTEQGDSAVYLCASSLSVGVPDTQYFGPGTRLTVL.